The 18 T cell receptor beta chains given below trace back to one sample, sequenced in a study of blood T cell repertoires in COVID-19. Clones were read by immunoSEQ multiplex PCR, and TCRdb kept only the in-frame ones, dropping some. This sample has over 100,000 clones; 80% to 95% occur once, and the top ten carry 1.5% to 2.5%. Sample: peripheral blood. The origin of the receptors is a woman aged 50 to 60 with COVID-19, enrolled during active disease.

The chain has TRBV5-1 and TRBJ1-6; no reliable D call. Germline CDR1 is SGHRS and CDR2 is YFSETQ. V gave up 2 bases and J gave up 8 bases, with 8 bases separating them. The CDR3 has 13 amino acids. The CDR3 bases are TGCGCCAGCAGCTTCGGCGGGGATTCACCCCTCCACTTT. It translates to CASSFGGDSPLHF.

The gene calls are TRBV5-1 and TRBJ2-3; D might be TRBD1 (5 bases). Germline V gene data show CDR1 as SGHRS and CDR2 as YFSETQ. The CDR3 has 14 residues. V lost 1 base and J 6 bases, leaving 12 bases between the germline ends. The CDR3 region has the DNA TGCGCCAGCAGCTTGAACAGGAGAGTGGATACGCAGTATTTT. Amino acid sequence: CASSLNRRVDTQYF.

DNA for the CDR3: TGCGCCAGCAGCCCAAAATCACAGAGCTCTGGAAACACCATATATTTT. Translation gives CASSPKSQSSGNTIYF. The J gene is TRBJ1-3, the V gene TRBV4-3; D remains ambiguous. Trimming stripped 4 bases from V and 0 bases from J, with 13 bases between. CDR1 and CDR2 from the germline V gene are LGHNA and YSLEER. This CDR3 contains 16 residues.

CDR3 sequence (DNA): TGTGCCAGCAGCTTCGGGACAGGGCATGGCAATACCCATCAGCCCCAGCATTTT. Translating gives CASSFGTGHGNTHQPQHF. V is TRBV7-8 and J is TRBJ1-5; TRBD1 matches 9 bases. This CDR3 contains 18 residues. V lost 3 bases to trimming and J lost 5 bases; unmatched junction nucleotides: 14. CDR1 is SGHVS, CDR2 FQNEAQ, per germline. Supplemented by reference TRBV7-8 and TRBJ1-5, the full variable domain reads GAGVSQSPRYKVAKRGQDVALRCDPISGHVSLFWYQQALGQGPEFLTYFQNEAQLDKSGLPSDRFFAERPEGSVSTLKIQRTQQEDSAVYLCASSFGTGHGNTHQPQHFGDGTRLSIL.

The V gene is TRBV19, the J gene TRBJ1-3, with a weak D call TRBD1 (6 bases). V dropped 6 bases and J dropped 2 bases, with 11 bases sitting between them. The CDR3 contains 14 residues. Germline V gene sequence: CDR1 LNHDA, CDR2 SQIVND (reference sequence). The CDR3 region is CASRVQGTGNTIYF. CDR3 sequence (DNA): TGTGCCAGTAGGGTACAGGGCACTGGAAACACCATATATTTT.

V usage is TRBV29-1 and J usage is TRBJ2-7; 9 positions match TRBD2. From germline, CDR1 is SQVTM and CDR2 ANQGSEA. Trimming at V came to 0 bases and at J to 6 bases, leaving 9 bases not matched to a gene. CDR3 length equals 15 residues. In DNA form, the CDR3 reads TGCAGCGTTGAAGATGCGGGTCCTAGCGGGGCCGAGCAGTACTTC. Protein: CSVEDAGPSGAEQYF.

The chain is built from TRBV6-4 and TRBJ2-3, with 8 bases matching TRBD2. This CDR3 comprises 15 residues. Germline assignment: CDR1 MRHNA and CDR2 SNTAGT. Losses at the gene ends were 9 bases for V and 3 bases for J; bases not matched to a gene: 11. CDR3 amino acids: CARPQAGGSTDTQYF. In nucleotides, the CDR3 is TGTGCCAGGCCCCAGGCGGGGGGCTCGACAGATACGCAGTATTTT.

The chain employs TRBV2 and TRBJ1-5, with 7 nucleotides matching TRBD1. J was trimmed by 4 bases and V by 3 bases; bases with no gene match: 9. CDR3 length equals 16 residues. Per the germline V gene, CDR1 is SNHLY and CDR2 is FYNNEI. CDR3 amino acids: CASSDHSTGTNQPQHF. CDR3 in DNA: TGTGCCAGCAGTGACCACTCGACAGGGACTAATCAGCCCCAGCATTTT.

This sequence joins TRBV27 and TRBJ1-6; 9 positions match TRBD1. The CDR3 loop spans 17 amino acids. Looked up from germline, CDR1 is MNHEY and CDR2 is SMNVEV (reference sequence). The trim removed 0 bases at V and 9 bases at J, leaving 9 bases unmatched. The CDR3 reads CASSLSHTGGVSSPLHF. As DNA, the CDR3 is TGTGCCAGCAGTTTATCACACACAGGGGGCGTAAGTTCACCCCTCCACTTT.

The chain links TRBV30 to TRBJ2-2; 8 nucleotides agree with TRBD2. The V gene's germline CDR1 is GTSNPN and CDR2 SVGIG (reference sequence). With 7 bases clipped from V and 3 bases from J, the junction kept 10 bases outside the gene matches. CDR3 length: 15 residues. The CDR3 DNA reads TGTGCCTCTCGCCCGGGGGGGCCGTACACCGGGGAGCTGTTTTTT. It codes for CASRPGGPYTGELFF.

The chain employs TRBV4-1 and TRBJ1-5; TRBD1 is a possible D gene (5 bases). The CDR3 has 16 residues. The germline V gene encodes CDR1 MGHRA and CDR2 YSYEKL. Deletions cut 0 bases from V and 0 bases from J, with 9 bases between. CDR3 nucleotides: TGCGCCAGCAGCCAAGATCCAGGGAATAGCAATCAGCCCCAGCATTTT. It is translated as CASSQDPGNSNQPQHF.

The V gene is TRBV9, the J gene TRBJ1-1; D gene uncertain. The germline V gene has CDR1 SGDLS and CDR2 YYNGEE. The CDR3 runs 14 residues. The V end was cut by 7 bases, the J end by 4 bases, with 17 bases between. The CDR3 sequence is CASVPASGGTEAFF. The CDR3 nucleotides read TGTGCCAGCGTCCCAGCTAGCGGAGGCACTGAAGCTTTCTTT.

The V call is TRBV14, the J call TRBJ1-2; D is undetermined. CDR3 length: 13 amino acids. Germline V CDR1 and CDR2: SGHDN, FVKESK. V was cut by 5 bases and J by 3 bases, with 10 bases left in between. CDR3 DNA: TGTGCCAGCAGCTGGAGAGCCCACTATGGCTACACCTTC. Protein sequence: CASSWRAHYGYTF.

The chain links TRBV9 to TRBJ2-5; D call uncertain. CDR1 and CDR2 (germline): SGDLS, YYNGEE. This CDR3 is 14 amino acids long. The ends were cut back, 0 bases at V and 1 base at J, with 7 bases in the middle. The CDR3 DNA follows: TGTGCCAGCAGCGTAGGGTACAGCCAAGAGACCCAGTACTTC. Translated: CASSVGYSQETQYF. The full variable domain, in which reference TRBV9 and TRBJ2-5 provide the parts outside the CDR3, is DSGVTQTPKHLITATGQRVTLRCSPRSGDLSVYWYQQSLDQGLQFLIQYYNGEERAKGNILERFSAQQFPDLHSELNLSSLELGDSALYFCASSVGYSQETQYFGPGTRLLVL.

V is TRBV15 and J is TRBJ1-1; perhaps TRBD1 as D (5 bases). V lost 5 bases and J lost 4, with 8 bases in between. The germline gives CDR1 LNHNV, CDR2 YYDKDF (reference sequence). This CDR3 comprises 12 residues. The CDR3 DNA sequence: TGTGCCACCAGCCACAGGAGCACTGAAGCTTTCTTT. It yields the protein CATSHRSTEAFF.

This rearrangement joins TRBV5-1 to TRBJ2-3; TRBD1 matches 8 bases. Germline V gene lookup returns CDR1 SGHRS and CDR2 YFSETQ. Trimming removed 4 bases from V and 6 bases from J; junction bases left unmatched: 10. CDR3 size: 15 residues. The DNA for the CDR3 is TGCGCCAGCAGCCCGGGGACAGGCCTCTCGGATACGCAGTATTTT. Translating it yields CASSPGTGLSDTQYF. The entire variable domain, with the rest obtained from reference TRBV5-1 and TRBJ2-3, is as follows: KAGVTQTPRYLIKTRGQQVTLSCSPISGHRSVSWYQQTPGQGLQFLFEYFSETQRNKGNFPGRFSGRQFSNSRSEMNVSTLELGDSALYLCASSPGTGLSDTQYFGPGTRLTVL.

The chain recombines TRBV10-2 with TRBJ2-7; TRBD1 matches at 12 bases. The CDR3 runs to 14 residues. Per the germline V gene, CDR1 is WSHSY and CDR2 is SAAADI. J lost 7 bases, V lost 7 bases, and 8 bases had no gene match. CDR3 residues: CASTTGQGASEQYF. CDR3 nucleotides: TGCGCCAGCACCACGGGACAGGGGGCGAGTGAGCAGTACTTC.

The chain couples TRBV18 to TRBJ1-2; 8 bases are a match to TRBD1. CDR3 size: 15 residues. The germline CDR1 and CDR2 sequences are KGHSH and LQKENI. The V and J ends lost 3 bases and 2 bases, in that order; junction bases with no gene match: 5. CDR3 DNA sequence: TGTGCCAGCTCACCGCAGGGGGCGGGCAACTATGGCTACACCTTC. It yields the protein CASSPQGAGNYGYTF.